Listed here are 19 T cell receptor beta chains from one sample, sequenced in a study of identical twins. TCRdb itself ran the 5' RACE reads through MiXCR, one entry per CDR3 protein. The sample consists of under 500,000 distinct CDR3 sequences, roughly an eighth of them appearing once. The same data also went into a second study, on yellow fever vaccine responses in identical twins.

The sequencing sample was made of CD4+ T cells sorted from blood. These receptors were collected from a woman aged 18-29 years in good health.

This clonotype was seen more than once but under ten times. The gene calls are TRBV2 and TRBJ2-1, with 12 bases matching TRBD2. CDR1 and CDR2 (germline): SNHLY, FYNNEI. The CDR3 sequence is 15 residues long. J lost 6 bases, V lost 2 bases, and 2 bases had no gene match. The CDR3 loop is CASSELLAGGNEQFF. The CDR3 DNA follows: TGTGCCAGCAGTGAATTACTAGCGGGGGGCAATGAGCAGTTCTTC.

J is TRBJ2-7 and V is TRBV3-1; 11 bases align to TRBD2. The CDR3 is 16 amino acids. Germline V lookup: CDR1 LGHDT, CDR2 YNNKEL (reference sequence). The V segment lost 5 bases and the J segment 7 bases; nucleotides outside the gene matches: 13. The CDR3 is CASSKMILAGEGEQYF. The CDR3 DNA reads TGTGCCAGCAGCAAAATGATACTAGCGGGAGAAGGGGAGCAGTACTTC.

The chain uses TRBV12-3 or TRBV12-4 and TRBJ2-1; D perhaps matches TRBD2 (6 bases). The CDR3 is 16 amino acids. The V and J ends lost 4 bases and 5 bases respectively, with 18 bases between them. The CDR3 spells CASSSLPGLLNNEQFF. CDR3 sequence (DNA): TGTGCCAGCAGTTCACTCCCGGGACTGCTCAACAATGAGCAGTTCTTC.

The chain is built from TRBV12-3 or TRBV12-4 and TRBJ2-6, with D unclear. V gave up 6 bases and J gave up 3 bases, with 9 bases separating them. This CDR3 contains 14 residues. CDR3 sequence (DNA): TGTGCCAGCAGCCCTCGGCTTGGGGCCAACGTCCTGACTTTC. It codes for CASSPRLGANVLTF.

This clonotype was recorded a few times. The rearrangement joins TRBV12-3 or TRBV12-4 to TRBJ2-7, with D uncertain. The CDR3 length is 13 residues. Trimming shortened V by 8 bases and J by 0 bases, and 11 bases separated the two germline ends. The CDR3 DNA follows: TGTGCCAGCTCCAGTCCCTTCTCCTACGAGCAGTACTTC. The encoded protein is CASSSPFSYEQYF.

The chain links TRBV2 to TRBJ2-7; TRBD1 is a possible D gene (6 bases). Germline CDR1 SNHLY, CDR2 FYNNEI. With 6 bases removed from V and 1 base from J, the gap between germline ends came to 13 bases. The CDR3 has 14 residues. The CDR3 nucleotides read TGTGCCAGCAGGGTCAGGGGTCTGTCCTACGAGCAGTACTTC. Protein product: CASRVRGLSYEQYF.

This clonotype has just a few counts. The chain couples TRBV10-1 to TRBJ2-3; 10 bases line up with TRBD1. The trim removed 2 bases at V and 6 bases at J, leaving 8 bases unmatched. The CDR3 is 16 residues long. CDR1 WNHNN and CDR2 SYGVQD come from the germline V gene (reference sequence). The CDR3 DNA reads as TGCGCCAGCAGTGAGCTTCGACAGGGGGCTGGGGATACGCAGTATTTT. Protein: CASSELRQGAGDTQYF.

V gene TRBV7-2 combines with J gene TRBJ2-2; D possibly corresponds to TRBD2 (5 bases). The germline V and J ends were trimmed by 3 bases and 10 bases, with 12 bases remaining between them. This CDR3 spans 13 amino acids. Germline values: CDR1 SGHTA, CDR2 FQGNSA. CDR3 sequence reads: CASSFTSDKELFF. The CDR3 DNA reads TGTGCCAGCAGCTTCACTAGTGATAAGGAGCTGTTTTTT.

This clonotype was seen at least ten times. V and J are TRBV4-3 and TRBJ2-7; no firm D call. The CDR3 is made up of 13 amino acids. Germline V gives CDR1 LGHNA, CDR2 YSLEER. V lost 3 bases, J lost 3 bases, and 9 bases lay in between. The CDR3 coding sequence is TGCGCCAGCAGCCAGGAGAGACACTACGAGCAGTACTTC. The encoded protein is CASSQERHYEQYF.

This clonotype appeared a few times. The chain joins TRBV10-3 to TRBJ2-2; maybe TRBD1 (6 bases). Germline V lookup: CDR1 ENHRY, CDR2 SYGVKD. The CDR3 consists of 15 residues. Between the trimmed V and J ends, which lost 6 bases and 2 bases, there was a span of 13 bases. As DNA, the CDR3 is TGTGCCATCAGGATGGACAGCTTAAACACCGGGGAGCTGTTTTTT. Amino acid sequence: CAIRMDSLNTGELFF.

This clonotype was counted ten times or more. CDR3 loop: CASSQGTSGGEQFF. The CDR3 region has the DNA TGCGCCAGCAGCCAAGGGACTAGCGGGGGGGAGCAGTTCTTC. The genes are TRBV4-3 and TRBJ2-1, with TRBD2 matching over 14 bases. This CDR3 has 14 amino acids. Germline-derived CDR1 and CDR2 are LGHNA and YSLEER. J was trimmed by 10 bases and V by 1 base; bases with no gene match: 0.

This clonotype was seen more than once but under ten times. The gene calls are TRBV19 and TRBJ1-2; D uncertain. The CDR3 sequence is 13 residues long. The germline CDR1 and CDR2 sequences are LNHDA and SQIVND (reference sequence). The V end was cut by 3 bases, the J end by 8 bases, with 13 bases between. The chain's CDR3 is CASSISTFRGYTF. For the CDR3, the DNA is TGTGCCAGTAGTATTTCGACTTTTCGAGGCTACACCTTC.

This clonotype has more than one count but fewer than ten. The chain recombines TRBV7-9 with TRBJ1-4; D is perhaps TRBD1 (5 bases). V lost 5 bases, J lost 8 bases, and 18 bases lay in between. Germline V gene data show CDR1 as SEHNR and CDR2 as FQNEAQ (reference sequence). The CDR3 is 15 amino acids. The CDR3 here is CASSAKGSPGEKLFF. The CDR3 coding sequence is TGTGCCAGCAGCGCCAAGGGGTCCCCCGGGGAAAAACTGTTTTTT.

This clonotype has a count of ten or more. The rearrangement joins TRBV12-3 or TRBV12-4 to TRBJ1-2; 7 bases agree with TRBD1. This CDR3 spans 13 amino acids. J lost 7 bases, V lost 4 bases, and 6 bases had no gene match. CDR3 sequence: CASSYRGPFGYTF. DNA of the CDR3: TGTGCCAGCAGTTACAGGGGACCCTTTGGCTACACCTTC.

This clonotype was observed a handful of times. The chain uses TRBV20-1 and TRBJ2-1; D uncertain. CDR1 is DFQATT and CDR2 is SNEGSKA in the germline V gene (reference sequence). The CDR3 runs to 16 residues. V lost 0 bases and J 0 bases, leaving 12 bases between the germline ends. In DNA, the CDR3 is TGCAGTGCTAGAGATCCCGCGACTGTCTCCTACAATGAGCAGTTCTTC. This translates into CSARDPATVSYNEQFF.

In this sample, this clonotype turned up a few times. V is TRBV7-9 and J is TRBJ2-7; 10 bases map to TRBD2. Germline CDR1 and CDR2: SEHNR and FQNEAQ (reference sequence). The CDR3 has 17 amino acids. Unmatched junction bases numbered 13, after V lost 8 bases and J lost 0 bases. CDR3 in amino acids: CASSSLRLAGASYEQYF. As DNA, the CDR3 is TGTGCCAGCTCCTCTCTTAGGCTAGCGGGAGCCTCCTACGAGCAGTACTTC.

This clonotype turned up a few times. V gene TRBV5-1 combines with J gene TRBJ2-7; D call uncertain. The CDR3 has 13 amino acids. Trimming stripped 4 bases from V and 0 bases from J, with 8 bases between. The germline gives CDR1 SGHRS, CDR2 YFSETQ. DNA for the CDR3: TGCGCCAGCAGCGCCGGTGGCTCCTACGAGCAGTACTTC. The encoded protein is CASSAGGSYEQYF.

This chain uses TRBV7-2 with TRBJ2-1; D may be TRBD2 (6 bases). Germline CDR1 and CDR2: SGHTA and FQGNSA. This CDR3 contains 13 residues. V shed 5 bases and J shed 9 bases, with 14 bases lying between them. CDR3 amino acids: CASSLPGVGEQFF. Here the CDR3 DNA reads TGTGCCAGCAGCCTACCGGGAGTGGGTGAGCAGTTCTTC.

This chain joins TRBV12-3 or TRBV12-4 and TRBJ2-3, with 10 bases that match TRBD2. This CDR3 is 15 amino acids long. After removal of 6 bases from V and 4 bases from J, the junction contained 7 bases not matched to a gene. CDR3 region: CASRPGLASSDTQYF. For the CDR3, the DNA is TGTGCCAGCAGGCCGGGACTAGCGTCGTCAGATACGCAGTATTTT.